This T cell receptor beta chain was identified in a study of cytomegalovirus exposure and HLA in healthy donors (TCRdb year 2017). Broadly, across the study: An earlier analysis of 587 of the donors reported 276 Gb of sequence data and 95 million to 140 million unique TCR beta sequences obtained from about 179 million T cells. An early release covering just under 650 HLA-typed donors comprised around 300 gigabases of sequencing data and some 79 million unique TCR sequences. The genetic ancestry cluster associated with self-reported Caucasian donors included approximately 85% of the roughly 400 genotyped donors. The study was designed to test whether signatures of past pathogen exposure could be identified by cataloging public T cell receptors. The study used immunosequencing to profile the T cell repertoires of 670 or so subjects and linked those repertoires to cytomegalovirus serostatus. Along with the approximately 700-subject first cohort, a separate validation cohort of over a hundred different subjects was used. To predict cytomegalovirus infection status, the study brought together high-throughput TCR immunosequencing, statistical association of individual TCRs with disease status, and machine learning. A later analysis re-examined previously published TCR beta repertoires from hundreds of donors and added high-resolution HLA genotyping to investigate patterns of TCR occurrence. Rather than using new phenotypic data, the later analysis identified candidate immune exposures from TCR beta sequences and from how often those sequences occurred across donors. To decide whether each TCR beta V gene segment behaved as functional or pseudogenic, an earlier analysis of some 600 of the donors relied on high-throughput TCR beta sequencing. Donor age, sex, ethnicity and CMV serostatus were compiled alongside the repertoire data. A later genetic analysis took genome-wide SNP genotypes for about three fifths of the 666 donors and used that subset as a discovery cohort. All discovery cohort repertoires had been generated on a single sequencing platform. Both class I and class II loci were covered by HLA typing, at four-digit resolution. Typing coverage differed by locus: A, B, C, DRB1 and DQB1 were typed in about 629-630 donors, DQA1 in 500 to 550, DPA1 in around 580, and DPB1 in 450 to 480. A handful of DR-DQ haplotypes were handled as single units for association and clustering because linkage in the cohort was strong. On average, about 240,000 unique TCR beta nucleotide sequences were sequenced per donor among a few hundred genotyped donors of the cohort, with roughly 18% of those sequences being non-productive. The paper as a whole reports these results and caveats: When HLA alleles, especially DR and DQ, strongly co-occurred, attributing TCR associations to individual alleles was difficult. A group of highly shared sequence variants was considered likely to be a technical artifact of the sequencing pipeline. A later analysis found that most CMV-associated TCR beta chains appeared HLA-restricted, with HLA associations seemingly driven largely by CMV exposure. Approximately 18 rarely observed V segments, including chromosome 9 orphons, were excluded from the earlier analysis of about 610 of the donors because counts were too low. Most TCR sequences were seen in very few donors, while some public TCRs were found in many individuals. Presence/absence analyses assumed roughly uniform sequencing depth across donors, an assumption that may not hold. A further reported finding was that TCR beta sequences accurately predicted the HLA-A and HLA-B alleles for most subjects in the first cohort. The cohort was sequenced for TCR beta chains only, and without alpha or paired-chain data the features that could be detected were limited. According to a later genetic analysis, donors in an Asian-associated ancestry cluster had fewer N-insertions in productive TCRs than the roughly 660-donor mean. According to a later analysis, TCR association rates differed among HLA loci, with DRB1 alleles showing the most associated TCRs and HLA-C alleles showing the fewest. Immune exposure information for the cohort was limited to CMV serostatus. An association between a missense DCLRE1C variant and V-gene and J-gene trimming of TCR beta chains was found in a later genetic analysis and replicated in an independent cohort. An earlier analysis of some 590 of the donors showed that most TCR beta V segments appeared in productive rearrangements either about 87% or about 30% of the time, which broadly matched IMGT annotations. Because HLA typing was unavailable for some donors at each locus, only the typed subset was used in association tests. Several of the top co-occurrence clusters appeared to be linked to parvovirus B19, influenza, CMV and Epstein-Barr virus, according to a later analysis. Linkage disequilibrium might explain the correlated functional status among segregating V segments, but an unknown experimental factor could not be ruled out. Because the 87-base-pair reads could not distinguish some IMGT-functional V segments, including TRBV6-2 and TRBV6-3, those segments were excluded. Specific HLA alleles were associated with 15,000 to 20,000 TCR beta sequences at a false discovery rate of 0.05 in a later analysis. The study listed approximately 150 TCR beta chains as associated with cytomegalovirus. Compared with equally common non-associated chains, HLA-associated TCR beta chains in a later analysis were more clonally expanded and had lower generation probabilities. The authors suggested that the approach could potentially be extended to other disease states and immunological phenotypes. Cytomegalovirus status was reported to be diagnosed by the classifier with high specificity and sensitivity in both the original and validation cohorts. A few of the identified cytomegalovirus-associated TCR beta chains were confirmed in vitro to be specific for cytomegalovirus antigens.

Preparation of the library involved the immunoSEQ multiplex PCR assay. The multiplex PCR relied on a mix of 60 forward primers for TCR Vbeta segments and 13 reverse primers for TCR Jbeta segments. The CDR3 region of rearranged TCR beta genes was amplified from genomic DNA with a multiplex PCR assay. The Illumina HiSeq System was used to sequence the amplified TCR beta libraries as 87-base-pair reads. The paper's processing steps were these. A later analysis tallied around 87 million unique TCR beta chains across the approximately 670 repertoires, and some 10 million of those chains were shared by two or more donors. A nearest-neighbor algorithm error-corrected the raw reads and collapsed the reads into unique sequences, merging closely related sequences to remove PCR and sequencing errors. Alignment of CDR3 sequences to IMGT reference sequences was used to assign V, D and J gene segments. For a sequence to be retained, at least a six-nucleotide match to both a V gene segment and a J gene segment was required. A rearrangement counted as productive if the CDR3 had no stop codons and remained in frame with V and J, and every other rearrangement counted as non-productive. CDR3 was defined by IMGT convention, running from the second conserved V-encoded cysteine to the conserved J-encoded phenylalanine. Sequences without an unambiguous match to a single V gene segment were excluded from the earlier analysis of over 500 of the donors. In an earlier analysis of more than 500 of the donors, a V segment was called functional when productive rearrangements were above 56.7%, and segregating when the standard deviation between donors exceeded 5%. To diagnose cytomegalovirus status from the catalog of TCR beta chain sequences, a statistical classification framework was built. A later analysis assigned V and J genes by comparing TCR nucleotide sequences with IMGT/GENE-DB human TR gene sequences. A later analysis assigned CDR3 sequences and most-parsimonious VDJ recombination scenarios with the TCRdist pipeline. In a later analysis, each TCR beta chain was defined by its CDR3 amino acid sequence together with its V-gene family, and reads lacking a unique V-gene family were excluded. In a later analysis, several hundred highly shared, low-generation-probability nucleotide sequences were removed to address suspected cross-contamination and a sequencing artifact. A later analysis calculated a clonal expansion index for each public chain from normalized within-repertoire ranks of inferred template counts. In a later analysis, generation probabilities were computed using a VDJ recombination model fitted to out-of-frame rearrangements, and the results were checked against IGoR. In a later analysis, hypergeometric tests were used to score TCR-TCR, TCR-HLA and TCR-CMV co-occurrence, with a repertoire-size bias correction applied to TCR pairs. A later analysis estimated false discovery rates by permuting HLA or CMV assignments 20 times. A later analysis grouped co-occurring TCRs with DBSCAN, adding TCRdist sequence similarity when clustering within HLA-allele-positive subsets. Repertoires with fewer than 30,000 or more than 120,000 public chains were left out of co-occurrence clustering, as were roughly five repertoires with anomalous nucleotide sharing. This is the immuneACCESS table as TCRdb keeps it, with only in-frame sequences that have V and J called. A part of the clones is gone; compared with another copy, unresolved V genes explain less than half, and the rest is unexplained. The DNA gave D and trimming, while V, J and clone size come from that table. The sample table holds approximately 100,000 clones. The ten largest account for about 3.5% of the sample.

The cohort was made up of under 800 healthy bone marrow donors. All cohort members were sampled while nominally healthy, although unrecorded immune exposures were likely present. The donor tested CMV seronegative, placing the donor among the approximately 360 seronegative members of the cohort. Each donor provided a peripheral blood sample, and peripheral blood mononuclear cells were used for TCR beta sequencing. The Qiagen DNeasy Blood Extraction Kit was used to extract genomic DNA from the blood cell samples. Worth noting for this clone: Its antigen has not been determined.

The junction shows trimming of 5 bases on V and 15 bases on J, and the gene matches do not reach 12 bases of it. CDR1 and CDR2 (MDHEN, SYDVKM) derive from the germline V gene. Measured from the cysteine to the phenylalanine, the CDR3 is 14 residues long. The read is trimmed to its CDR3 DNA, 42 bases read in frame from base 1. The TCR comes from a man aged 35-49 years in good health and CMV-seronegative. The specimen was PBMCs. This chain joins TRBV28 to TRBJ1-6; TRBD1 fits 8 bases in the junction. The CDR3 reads CASSPNGQGSLLHF. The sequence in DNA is TGTGCCAGCAGTCCGAACGGACAGGGCTCTCTCCTCCACTTT. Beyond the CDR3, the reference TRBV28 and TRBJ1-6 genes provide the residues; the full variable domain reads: DVKVTQSSRYLVKRTGEKVFLECVQDMDHENMFWYRQDPGLGLRLIYFSYDVKMKEKGDIPEGYSVSREKKERFSLILESASTNQTSMYLCASSPNGQGSLLHFGNGTRLTVT.